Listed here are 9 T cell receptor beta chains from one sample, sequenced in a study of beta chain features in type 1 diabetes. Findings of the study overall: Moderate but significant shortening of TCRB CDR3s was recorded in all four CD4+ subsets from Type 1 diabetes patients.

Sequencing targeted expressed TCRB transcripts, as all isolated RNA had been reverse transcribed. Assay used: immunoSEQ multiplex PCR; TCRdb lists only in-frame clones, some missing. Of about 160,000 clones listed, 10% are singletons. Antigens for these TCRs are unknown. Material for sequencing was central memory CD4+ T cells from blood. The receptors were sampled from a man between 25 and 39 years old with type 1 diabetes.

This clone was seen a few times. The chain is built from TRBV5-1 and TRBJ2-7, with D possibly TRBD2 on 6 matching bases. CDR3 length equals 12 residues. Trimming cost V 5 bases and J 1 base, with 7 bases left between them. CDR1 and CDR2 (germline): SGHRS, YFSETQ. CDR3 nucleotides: TGCGCCAGCAGACGGGAGTCCTACGAGCAGTACTTC. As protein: CASRRESYEQYF.

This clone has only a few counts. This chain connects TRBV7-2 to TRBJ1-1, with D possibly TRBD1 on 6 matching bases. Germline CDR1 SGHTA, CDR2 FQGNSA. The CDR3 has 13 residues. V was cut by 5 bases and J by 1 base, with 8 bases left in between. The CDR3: CASSLGANTEAFF. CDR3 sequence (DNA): TGTGCCAGCAGCCTGGGGGCGAACACTGAAGCTTTCTTT.

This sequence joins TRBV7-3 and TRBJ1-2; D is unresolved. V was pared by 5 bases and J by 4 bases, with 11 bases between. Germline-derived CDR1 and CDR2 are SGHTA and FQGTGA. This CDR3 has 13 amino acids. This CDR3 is CASSLDGSYGYTF. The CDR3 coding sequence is TGTGCCAGCAGCCTAGACGGTAGCTATGGCTACACCTTC.

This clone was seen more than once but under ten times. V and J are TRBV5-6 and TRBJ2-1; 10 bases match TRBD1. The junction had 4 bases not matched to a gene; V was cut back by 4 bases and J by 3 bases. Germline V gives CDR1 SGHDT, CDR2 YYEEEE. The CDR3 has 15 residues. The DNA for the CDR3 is TGTGCCAGCAGCCCGACAGGGGGCCACTACAATGAGCAGTTCTTC. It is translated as CASSPTGGHYNEQFF.

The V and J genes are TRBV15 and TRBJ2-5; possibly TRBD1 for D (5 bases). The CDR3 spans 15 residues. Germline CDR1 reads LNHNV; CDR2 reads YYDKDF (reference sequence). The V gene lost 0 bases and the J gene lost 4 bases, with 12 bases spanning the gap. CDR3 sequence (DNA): TGTGCCACCAGCAGAGATCTGGGGCTCTCAGAGACCCAGTACTTC. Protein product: CATSRDLGLSETQYF.

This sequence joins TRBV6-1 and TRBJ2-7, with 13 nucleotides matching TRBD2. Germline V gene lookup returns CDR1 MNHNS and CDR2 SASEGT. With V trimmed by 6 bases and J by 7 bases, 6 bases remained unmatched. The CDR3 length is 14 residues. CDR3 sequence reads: CASRGLAGAGEQYF. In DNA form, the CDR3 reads TGTGCCAGCAGAGGACTAGCGGGAGCGGGTGAGCAGTACTTC.

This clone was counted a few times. CDR3 in DNA: TGTGCCATCAGTCGGACAGGGGTGGCCGGGGAGCTGTTTTTT. It translates to CAISRTGVAGELFF. This chain joins TRBV10-3 and TRBJ2-2; the match to TRBD1 covers 9 bases. V shed 5 bases, J shed 6 bases, and the junction held 4 bases outside the gene matches. The V gene's germline CDR1 is ENHRY and CDR2 SYGVKD. This CDR3 is 14 amino acids long.

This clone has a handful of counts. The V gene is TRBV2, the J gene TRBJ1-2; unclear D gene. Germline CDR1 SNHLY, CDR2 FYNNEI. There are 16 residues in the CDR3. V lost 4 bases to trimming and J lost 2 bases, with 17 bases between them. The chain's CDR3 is CASSGLLNSLNYGYTF. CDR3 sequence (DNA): TGTGCCAGCAGTGGCCTCCTGAACAGCCTAAACTATGGCTACACCTTC.

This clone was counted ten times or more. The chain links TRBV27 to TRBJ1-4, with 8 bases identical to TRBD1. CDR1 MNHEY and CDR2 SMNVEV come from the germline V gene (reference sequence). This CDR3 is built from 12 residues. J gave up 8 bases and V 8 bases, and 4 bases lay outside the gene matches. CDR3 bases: TGTGCCAGCGGACAGGGCGCGGAAAAACTGTTTTTT. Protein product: CASGQGAEKLFF.